This T cell receptor beta chain was captured in a study of CD8 T cells in Susac syndrome. It was with random hexamers that roughly 0.5 to 1 ug RNA was reverse transcribed. Amplification of TCR beta CDR3 spanned 54 Vbeta and 13 Jbeta via immunoSEQ multiplex PCR. A single record per CDR3 protein comes from TCRdb applying MiXCR to the immunoSEQ multiplex PCR reads. The profile covers hundreds of thousands of distinct CDR3 sequences, with around 91% appearing a single time and more than 0.15% taken by the ten largest. CDR1 and CDR2 from the germline V gene are SGHNT and YYREEE (reference sequence). Trimming pared 0 bases from V and 0 bases from J, leaving 8 bases between. This CDR3 has 15 amino acids. Sequencing of TCR beta, carried out with a high-throughput approach, was applied to CD8+ and CD4+ T cells from the blood. Negative isolation was applied to CD8+ and CD4+ T cells, and FACS enrichment was applied to TEMRA cells.

Source material: CD8+ T cells from PBMCs. The rearrangement joins TRBV5-4 to TRBJ2-3; possibly TRBD1 for D (6 bases). The clonotype originates from a human donor with multiple sclerosis. Here the CDR3 DNA reads TGTGCCAGCAGCTTGGTGGGGGCTAGCACAGATACGCAGTATTTT. This encodes CASSLVGASTDTQYF.